These T cell receptor beta chains were read from a single sample in a study of shared T cell receptors in the human thymus. TCRdb's table, derived via immunoSEQ multiplex PCR, lists solely in-frame clones and lacks some. Seen here are approximately 580,000 clones, 70% to 80% observed once, and the top ten hold 0.013%. These data also formed part of another study, on human thymus T cells.

Sequenced input: thymocytes. The receptors derive from a boy under two years old with a congenital heart defect. The CDR3 runs from the conserved cysteine through the conserved F or W. A D gene is named only where the DNA matches it firmly.

>-|TRBJ2-7|TRBV11-3
CASSQRHEQYF
>TRBD1|TRBJ1-2|TRBV19
CASSIGDRGEYGYTF
>-|TRBJ1-1|TRBV5-1
CASSLLRRNTEAFF
>-|TRBJ2-4|TRBV5-1
CASNLQGSDIQYF
>-|TRBJ1-3|TRBV9
CASSVGALSGNTIYF
>TRBD1|TRBJ2-5|TRBV7-2
CASSPGQAGQTQYF
>-|TRBJ2-1|TRBV25-1
CASSDNLTNEQFF
>-|TRBJ2-5|TRBV28
CASSPAETQYF
>-|TRBJ2-7|TRBV5-4
CASSLDGHYEQYF
>-|TRBJ1-5|TRBV28
CASSRRDTNQPQHF
>TRBD1|TRBJ1-2|TRBV2
CASWGEWDSRNYGYTF
>-|TRBJ2-1|TRBV19
CASRRQDRSLGDEQFF
>TRBD2|TRBJ2-7|TRBV7-8
CASSLVLRGAQSYEQYF
>-|TRBJ2-3|TRBV25-1
CASSEKFRLSTDTQYF
>-|TRBJ2-3|TRBV28
CASSLAGRTDTQYF
>-|TRBJ1-1|TRBV25-1
CASSEPRRENTEAFF
>TRBD1|TRBJ2-7|TRBV7-2
CASTNDRGRYEQYF
>TRBD1|TRBJ2-7|TRBV4-3
CASSLRTGGLYEQYF
>-|TRBJ1-1|TRBV30
CAWSVPEGNTEAFF
>-|TRBJ2-1|TRBV6-1
CASRSARDGMNEQFF
>TRBD1|TRBJ1-2|TRBV10-3
CAITRDSHRDDYGYTF
>-|TRBJ2-7|TRBV4-1
CASSQDLVREPSYEQYF
>-|TRBJ2-7|TRBV2
CASSDGGPSSYEQYF
>-|TRBJ1-5|TRBV6-5
CASSLAQGGNQPQHF
>-|TRBJ1-1|TRBV27
CASGRQNTEAFF
>-|TRBJ2-7|TRBV15
CATSRPLLRHTLGYEQYF
>-|TRBJ2-1|TRBV15
CATSRGAGASYNEQFF
>-|TRBJ2-5|TRBV5-1
CASREAEGAWGTQYF
>TRBD2|TRBJ2-1|TRBV5-6
CASSPGLAVGSDEQFF
>TRBD2|TRBJ2-3|TRBV6-1
CASSVWASGRLADTQYF
>TRBD1|TRBJ2-1|TRBV9
CASSQSTGTGSYNEQFF
>-|TRBJ2-1|TRBV27
CASSRPQGLTDNEQFF
>-|TRBJ1-1|TRBV14
CASSQTALYTEAFF
>-|TRBJ2-1|TRBV7-9
CASSLTIPGNEQFF
>-|TRBJ2-7|TRBV27
CASSHYLDSEQYF
>-|TRBJ1-3|TRBV6-6
CASRPTETSGNTIYF
>TRBD2|TRBJ2-1|TRBV27
CASSLIGRAGTRHDNEQFF
>-|TRBJ2-7|TRBV6-6
CASSYCTDRGTYEQYF
>TRBD2|TRBJ2-7|TRBV19
CATSKRVSGSLTYEQYF
>-|TRBJ2-7|TRBV11-2
CASSLAYMGLPYEQYF
>-|TRBJ2-1|TRBV5-1
CASSLVRRDEQFF
>TRBD2|TRBJ2-7|TRBV4-3
CASSQDGHRGDEQYF